The TCR beta chain described here comes from a study of cytomegalovirus exposure and HLA in healthy donors. Study findings and constraints: Researchers left out some V segments, among them TRBV6-2 and TRBV6-3, as indistinguishable.

The germline V gene encodes CDR1 GTSNPN and CDR2 SVGIG (reference sequence). V lost 0 bases, J lost 1 base, and 12 bases lay in between. This CDR3 is built from 15 residues. A word on this clone: Its cognate antigen is unknown.

It was with 60 Vbeta and 13 Jbeta primers that the PCR ran. Original methodology: Later, an analysis found approximately 80 million unique TCR beta chains, and about 9.9 million of these were shared. Method: immunoSEQ multiplex PCR; TCRdb's copy keeps in-frame clones and lacks some. For V, J and clone size, that table is used; D and trimming come from the DNA. The sample yields more than 200,000 clones, over 65% seen once. The chain joins TRBV30 to TRBJ1-2; D is ambiguous. Sequenced sample: PBMCs. This receptor was identified in a human donor in good health. CDR3 sequence reads: CAWSVLQANNYGYTF. CDR3 sequence (DNA): TGTGCCTGGAGTGTCCTGCAGGCAAATAACTATGGCTACACCTTC.